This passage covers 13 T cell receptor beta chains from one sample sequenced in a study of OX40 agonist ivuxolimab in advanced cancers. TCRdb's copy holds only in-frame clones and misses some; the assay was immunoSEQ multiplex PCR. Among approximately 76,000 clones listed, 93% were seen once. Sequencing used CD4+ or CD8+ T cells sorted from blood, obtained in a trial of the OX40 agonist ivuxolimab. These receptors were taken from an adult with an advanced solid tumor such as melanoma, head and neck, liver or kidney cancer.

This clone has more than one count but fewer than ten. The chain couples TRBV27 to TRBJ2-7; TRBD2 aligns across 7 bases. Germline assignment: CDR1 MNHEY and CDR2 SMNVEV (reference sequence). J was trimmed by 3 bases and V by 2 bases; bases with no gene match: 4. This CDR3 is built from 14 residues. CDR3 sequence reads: CASSLGGSRYEQYF. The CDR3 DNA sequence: TGTGCCAGCAGTTTAGGCGGGAGTCGCTACGAGCAGTACTTC.

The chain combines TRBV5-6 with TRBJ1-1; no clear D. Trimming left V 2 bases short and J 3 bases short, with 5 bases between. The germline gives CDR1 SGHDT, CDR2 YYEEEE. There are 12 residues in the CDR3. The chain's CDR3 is CASSFRDTEAFF. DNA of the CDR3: TGTGCCAGCAGCTTCCGGGACACTGAAGCTTTCTTT.

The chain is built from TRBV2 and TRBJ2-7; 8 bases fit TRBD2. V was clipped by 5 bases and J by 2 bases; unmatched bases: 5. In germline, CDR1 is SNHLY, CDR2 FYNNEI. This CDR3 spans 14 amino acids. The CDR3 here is CASSIAGTTYEQYF. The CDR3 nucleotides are TGTGCCAGCAGTATAGCGGGGACTACCTACGAGCAGTACTTC.

The CDR3 spells CAIKLGQGSYGYTF. DNA of the CDR3: TGTGCCATCAAACTCGGACAGGGGAGCTATGGCTACACCTTC. This sequence joins TRBV10-3 and TRBJ1-2; 9 bases fit TRBD1. This CDR3 has 14 residues. Trimming cost V 7 bases and J 4 bases; bases outside gene matches: 7. Germline V gene data show CDR1 as ENHRY and CDR2 as SYGVKD.

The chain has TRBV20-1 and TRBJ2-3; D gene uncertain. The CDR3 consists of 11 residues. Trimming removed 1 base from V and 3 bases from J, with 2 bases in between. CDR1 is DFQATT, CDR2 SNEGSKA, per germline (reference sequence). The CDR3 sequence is CSARGTDTQYF. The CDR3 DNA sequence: TGCAGTGCTAGAGGGACAGATACGCAGTATTTT.

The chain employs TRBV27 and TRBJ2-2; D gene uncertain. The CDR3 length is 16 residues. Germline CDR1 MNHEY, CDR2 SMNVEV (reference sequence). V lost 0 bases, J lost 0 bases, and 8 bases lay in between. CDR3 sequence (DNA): TGTGCCAGCAGTTTATCTAGCCCCTCGAACACCGGGGAGCTGTTTTTT. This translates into CASSLSSPSNTGELFF.

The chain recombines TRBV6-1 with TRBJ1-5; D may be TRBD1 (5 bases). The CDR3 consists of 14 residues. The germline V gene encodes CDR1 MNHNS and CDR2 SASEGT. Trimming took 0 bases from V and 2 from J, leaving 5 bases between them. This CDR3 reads CASSEATGNQPQHF. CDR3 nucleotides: TGTGCCAGCAGTGAAGCGACAGGCAATCAGCCCCAGCATTTT.

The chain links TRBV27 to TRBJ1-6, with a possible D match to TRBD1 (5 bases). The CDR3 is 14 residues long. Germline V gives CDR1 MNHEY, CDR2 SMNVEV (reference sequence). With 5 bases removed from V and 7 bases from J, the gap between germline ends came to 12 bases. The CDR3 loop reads CASSAGLLNSPLHF. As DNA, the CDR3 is TGTGCCAGCAGTGCGGGACTGTTAAATTCACCCCTCCACTTT.

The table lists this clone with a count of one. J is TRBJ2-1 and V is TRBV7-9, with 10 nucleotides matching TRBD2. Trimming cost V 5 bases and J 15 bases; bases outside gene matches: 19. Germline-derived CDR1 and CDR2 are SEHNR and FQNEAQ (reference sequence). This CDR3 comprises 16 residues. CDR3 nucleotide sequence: TGTGCCAGCAGCATCGACGGGACTAGCGAAACAGGTCGCCCGTTCTTC. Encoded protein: CASSIDGTSETGRPFF.

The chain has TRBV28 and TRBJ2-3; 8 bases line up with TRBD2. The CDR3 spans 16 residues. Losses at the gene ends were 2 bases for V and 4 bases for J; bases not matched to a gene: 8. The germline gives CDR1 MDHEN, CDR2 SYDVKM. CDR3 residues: CASSLSIGGAADTQYF. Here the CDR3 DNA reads TGTGCCAGCAGTTTAAGCATCGGGGGGGCCGCAGATACGCAGTATTTT.

DNA of the CDR3: TGTGCCAGTAGTATAGGGGGACAGGCCCCAGGCAGGGCCTACGAGCAGTACTTC. This encodes CASSIGGQAPGRAYEQYF. The chain links TRBV19 to TRBJ2-7; 8 nucleotides agree with TRBD1. V shed 1 base and J 2 bases; nucleotides not matched to a gene: 13. Germline assignment: CDR1 LNHDA and CDR2 SQIVND (reference sequence). The CDR3 consists of 18 residues. The full variable domain, completed using reference TRBV19 and TRBJ2-7, is DGGITQSPKYLFRKEGQNVTLSCEQNLNHDAMYWYRQDPGQGLRLIYYSQIVNDFQKGDIAEGYSVSREKKESFPLTVTSAQKNPTAFYLCASSIGGQAPGRAYEQYFGPGTRLTVT.

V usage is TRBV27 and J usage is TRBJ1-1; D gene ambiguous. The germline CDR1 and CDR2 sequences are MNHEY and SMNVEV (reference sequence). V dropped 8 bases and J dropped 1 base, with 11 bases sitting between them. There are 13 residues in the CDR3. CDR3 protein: CASQISRNTEAFF. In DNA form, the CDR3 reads TGTGCCAGCCAGATCAGCAGGAACACTGAAGCTTTCTTT.

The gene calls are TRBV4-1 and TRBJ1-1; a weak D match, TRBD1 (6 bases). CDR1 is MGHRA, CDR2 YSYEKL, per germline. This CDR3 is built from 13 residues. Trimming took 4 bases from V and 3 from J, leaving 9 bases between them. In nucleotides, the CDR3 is TGCGCCAGCAGCCCCGGACAGTACACTGAAGCTTTCTTT. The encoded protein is CASSPGQYTEAFF.